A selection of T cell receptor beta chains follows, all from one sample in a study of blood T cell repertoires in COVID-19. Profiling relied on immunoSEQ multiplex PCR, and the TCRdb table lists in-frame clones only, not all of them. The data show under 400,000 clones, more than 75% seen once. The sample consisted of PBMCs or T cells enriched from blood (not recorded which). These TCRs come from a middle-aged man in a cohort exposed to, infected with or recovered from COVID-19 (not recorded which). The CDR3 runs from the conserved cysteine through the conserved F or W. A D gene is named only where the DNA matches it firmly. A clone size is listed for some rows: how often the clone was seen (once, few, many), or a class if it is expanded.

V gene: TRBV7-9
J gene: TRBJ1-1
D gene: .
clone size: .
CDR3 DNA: TGTGCCAGCAGCCTGTCGGCGGGGGCGGACACTGAAGCTTTCTTT
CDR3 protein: CASSLSAGADTEAFF

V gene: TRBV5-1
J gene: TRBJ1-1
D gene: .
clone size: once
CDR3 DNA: TGCGCCAGCAGCCTAGACAGGTCGAATGAAGCTTTCTTT
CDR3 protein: CASSLDRSNEAFF

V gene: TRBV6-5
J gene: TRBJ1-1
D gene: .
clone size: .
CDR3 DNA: TGTGCCAGCAGTTACGGGGCAGGATTGAACACTGAAGCTTTCTTT
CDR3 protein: CASSYGAGLNTEAFF

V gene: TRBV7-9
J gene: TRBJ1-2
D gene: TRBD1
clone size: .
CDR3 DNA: TGTGCCAGCAGCCCAGGACAGGGGAACTATGGCTACACCTTC
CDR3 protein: CASSPGQGNYGYTF

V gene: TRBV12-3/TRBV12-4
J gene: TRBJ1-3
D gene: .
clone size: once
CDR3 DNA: TGTGCCAGCAGCACAGGGTCTGGAAACACCATATATTTT
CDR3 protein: CASSTGSGNTIYF

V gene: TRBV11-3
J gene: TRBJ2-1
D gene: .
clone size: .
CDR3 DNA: TGTGCCAGCAGCCCAGACGGTGGAGAATACAATGAGCAGTTCTTC
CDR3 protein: CASSPDGGEYNEQFF

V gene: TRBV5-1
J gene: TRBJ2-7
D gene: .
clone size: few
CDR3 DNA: TGCGCCAGCAGCTTGGGGCAGGGAAAGTCCTACGAGCAGTACTTC
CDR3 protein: CASSLGQGKSYEQYF

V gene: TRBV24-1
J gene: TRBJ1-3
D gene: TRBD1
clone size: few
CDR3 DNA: TGTGCCACCAGTGAGACAGGGTCCTCTGGAAACACCATATATTTT
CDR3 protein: CATSETGSSGNTIYF

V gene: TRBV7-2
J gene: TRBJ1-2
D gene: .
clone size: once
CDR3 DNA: TGTGCCAGCAGCTTGGAGGGAACTGGGGGCTACACCTTC
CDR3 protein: CASSLEGTGGYTF

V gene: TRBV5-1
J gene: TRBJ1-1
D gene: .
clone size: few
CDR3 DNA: TGCGCCAGCAGGGAGGGGAACACTGAAGCTTTCTTT
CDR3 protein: CASREGNTEAFF

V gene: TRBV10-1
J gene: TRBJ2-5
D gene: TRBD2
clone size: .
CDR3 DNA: TGCGCCAGCAGTGCGGAGCGGGGGGTTAAAGAGACCCAGTACTTC
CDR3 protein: CASSAERGVKETQYF

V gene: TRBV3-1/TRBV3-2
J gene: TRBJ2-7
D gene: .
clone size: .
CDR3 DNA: TGTGCCAGCAGCCAAGGTGGCAGGGGCTACGAGCAGTACTTC
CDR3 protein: CASSQGGRGYEQYF

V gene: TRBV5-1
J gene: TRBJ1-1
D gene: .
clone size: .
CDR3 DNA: TGCGCCAGCAGCATGGACTGGGGGGCTGAAGCTTTCTTT
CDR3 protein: CASSMDWGAEAFF

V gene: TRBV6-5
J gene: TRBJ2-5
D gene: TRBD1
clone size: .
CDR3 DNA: TGTGCCAGCAGCCGGACAGGGGGGGAGACCCAGTACTTC
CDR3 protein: CASSRTGGETQYF

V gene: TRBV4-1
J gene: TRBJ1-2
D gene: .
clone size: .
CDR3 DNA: TGCGCCAGCAGCCAACAAGTAGACTATGGCTACACCTTC
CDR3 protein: CASSQQVDYGYTF

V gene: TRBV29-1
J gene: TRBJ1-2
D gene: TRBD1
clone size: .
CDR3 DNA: TGCAGCGTTCCTTCAGGGGGCATTGGTGGCTACACCTTC
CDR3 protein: CSVPSGGIGGYTF

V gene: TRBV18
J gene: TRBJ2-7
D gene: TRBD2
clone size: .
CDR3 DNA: TGTGCCAGCTCAACACGACTAGCGGGAGAATACGAGCAGTACTTC
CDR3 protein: CASSTRLAGEYEQYF

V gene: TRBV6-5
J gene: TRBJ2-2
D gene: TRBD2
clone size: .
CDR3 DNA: TGTGCCAGCAGAGTAGCGAGCGGGAGCACCGGGGAGCTGTTTTTT
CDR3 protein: CASRVASGSTGELFF

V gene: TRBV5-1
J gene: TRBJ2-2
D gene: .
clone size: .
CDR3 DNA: TGCGCCAGCAGCCGACTAGAAACCACCGGGGAGCTGTTTTTT
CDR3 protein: CASSRLETTGELFF

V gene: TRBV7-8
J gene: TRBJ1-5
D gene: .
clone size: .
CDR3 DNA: TGTGCCAGCAGCTTAAGCCGGAATCAGCCCCAGCATTTT
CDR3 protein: CASSLSRNQPQHF

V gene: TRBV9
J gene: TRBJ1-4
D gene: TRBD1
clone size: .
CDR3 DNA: TGTGCCAGCAGCGTGGCCGGGACAGGGTCCGAAAAACTGTTTTTT
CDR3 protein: CASSVAGTGSEKLFF

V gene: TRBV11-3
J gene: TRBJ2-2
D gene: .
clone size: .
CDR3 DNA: TGTGCCAGCAGCTTAGGTTTCAGGGGTTCAATGTCGGCAAACACCGGGGAGCTGTTTTTT
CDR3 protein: CASSLGFRGSMSANTGELFF

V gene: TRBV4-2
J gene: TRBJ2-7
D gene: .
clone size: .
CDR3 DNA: TGTGCCAGCAGCCAAGATCCCGCGGGGACGGGGAACGAGCAGTACTTC
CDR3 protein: CASSQDPAGTGNEQYF

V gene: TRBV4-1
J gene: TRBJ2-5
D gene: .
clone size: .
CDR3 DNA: TGCGCCAGCAGCCCCTCTTGGTCGGGTAGGGAGACCCAGTACTTC
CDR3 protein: CASSPSWSGRETQYF

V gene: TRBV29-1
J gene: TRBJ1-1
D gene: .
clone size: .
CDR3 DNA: TGCAGCGTTTACACAGGCACTGAAGCTTTCTTT
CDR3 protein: CSVYTGTEAFF

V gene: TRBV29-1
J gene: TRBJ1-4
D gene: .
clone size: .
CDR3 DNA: TGCAGCGTTGCTGAGGGAGATGAAAAACTGTTTTTT
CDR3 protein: CSVAEGDEKLFF

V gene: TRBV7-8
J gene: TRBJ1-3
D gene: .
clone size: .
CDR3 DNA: TGTGCCAGCAGCTTGGAGTCTGGAAACACCATATATTTT
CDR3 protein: CASSLESGNTIYF

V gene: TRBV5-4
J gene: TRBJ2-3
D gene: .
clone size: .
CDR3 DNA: TGTGCCAGCAGCCCCCAGACTAGTCTTGGAGATACGCAGTATTTT
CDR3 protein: CASSPQTSLGDTQYF

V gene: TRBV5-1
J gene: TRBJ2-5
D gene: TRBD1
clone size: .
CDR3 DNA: TGCGCCAGCAGCAAGGGGACAGGGCGAGCCGAGACCCAGTACTTC
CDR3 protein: CASSKGTGRAETQYF

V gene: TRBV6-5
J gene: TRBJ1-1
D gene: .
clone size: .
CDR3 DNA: TGTGCCAGCAAACAGGGTATGAACACTGAAGCTTTCTTT
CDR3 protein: CASKQGMNTEAFF

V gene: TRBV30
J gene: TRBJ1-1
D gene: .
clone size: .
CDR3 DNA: TGTGCCTGGAAGAAGTCTATGAACACTGAAGCTTTCTTT
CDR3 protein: CAWKKSMNTEAFF

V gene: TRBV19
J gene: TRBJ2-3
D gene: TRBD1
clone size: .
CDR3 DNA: TGTGCCAGTAGTATCGGACAGGGGATCGGGGTGGTAGATACGCAGTATTTT
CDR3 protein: CASSIGQGIGVVDTQYF

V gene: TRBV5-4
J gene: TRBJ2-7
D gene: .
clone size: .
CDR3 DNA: TGTGCCAGCAGCAAGATAGAGGGCCGGAACGAGCAGTACTTC
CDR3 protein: CASSKIEGRNEQYF

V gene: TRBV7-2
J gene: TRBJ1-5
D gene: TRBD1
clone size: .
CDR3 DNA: TGTGCCAGCAGCTCCGGACAGGGGGGCAATCAGCCCCAGCATTTT
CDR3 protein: CASSSGQGGNQPQHF

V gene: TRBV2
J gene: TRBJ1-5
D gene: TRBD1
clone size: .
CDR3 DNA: TGTGCCAGCAGCCAACAGGGGGCCGGCAATCAGCCCCAGCATTTT
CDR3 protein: CASSQQGAGNQPQHF

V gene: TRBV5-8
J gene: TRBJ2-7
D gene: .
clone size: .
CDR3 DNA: TGTGCCAGCAGCTTGAACCGGGGCGAGCAGTACTTC
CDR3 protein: CASSLNRGEQYF

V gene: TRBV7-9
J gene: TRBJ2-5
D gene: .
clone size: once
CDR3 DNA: TGTGCCAGCAGCCAACGGAGCGACCAAGAGACCCAGTACTTC
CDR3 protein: CASSQRSDQETQYF

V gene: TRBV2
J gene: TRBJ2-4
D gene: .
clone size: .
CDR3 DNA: TGTGCCAGCAACGGGAACGTTCAAAACATTCAGTACTTC
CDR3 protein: CASNGNVQNIQYF

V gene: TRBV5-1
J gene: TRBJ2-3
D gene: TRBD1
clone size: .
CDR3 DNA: TGCGCCAGCAGCGCTGGGACAGGGGCGGTAGATACGCAGTATTTT
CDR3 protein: CASSAGTGAVDTQYF

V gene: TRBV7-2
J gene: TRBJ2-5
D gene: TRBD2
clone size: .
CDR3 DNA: TGTGCCAGCAGCCCTGGGACTAGCGGGGGCAAGTGGACCCAGTACTTC
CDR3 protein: CASSPGTSGGKWTQYF

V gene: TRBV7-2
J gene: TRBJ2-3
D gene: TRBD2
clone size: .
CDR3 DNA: TGTGCCAGCAGCGAGGGGACTAGCGGGAGGTCCACAGATACGCAGTATTTT
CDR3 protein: CASSEGTSGRSTDTQYF

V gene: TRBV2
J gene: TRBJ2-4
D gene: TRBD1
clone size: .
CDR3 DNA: TGTGCCAGCAGTGACGGGGCCACAGGGGGACTAGCCAAAAACATTCAGTACTTC
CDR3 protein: CASSDGATGGLAKNIQYF

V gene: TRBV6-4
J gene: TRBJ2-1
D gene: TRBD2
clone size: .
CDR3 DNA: TGTGCCAGCAGTGAAGTGTCTAGCGGTAACAATGAGCAGTTCTTC
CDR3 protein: CASSEVSSGNNEQFF

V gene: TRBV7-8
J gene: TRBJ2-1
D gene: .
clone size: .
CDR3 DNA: TGTGCCAGCAGCTGGGACTGGAACAATGAGCAGTTCTTC
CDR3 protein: CASSWDWNNEQFF

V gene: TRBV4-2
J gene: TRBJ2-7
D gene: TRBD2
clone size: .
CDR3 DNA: TGTGCCAGCAGCCAAGATCTGGCTAGCGGGAACTACGAGCAGTACTTC
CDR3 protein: CASSQDLASGNYEQYF

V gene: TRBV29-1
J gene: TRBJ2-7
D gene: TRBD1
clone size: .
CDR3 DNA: TGCAGCGTAGACTTCTATTCGGGACAGGGGGCCTCCTACGAGCAGTACTTC
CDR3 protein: CSVDFYSGQGASYEQYF

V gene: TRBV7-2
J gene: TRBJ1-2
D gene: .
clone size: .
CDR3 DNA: TGTGCCAGCAGCTTAGCGGCCTCCGGGGCTAACTATGGCTACACCTTC
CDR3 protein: CASSLAASGANYGYTF

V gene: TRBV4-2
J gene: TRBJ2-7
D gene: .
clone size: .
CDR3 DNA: TGTGCCAGCAGCCAAGATTGGGGCAGCGCCTACGAGCAGTACTTC
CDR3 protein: CASSQDWGSAYEQYF

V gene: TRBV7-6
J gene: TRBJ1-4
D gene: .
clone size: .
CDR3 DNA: TGTGCCAGCAGCTTAGGCATCTCGGGAAAACTGTTTTTT
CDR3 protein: CASSLGISGKLFF

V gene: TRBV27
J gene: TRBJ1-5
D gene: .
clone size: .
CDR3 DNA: TGTGCCAGCAGTCCAGGGTTAAGCAATCAGCCCCAGCATTTT
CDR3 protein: CASSPGLSNQPQHF

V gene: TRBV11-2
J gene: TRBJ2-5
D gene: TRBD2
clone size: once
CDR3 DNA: TGTGCCAGCAGCTTAGCAGGCGGGAGATCAGAGACCCAGTACTTC
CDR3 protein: CASSLAGGRSETQYF

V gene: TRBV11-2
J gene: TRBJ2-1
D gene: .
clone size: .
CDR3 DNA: TGTGCCAGCAGCTTAGCTTTCGTGAGCTCCTACAATGAGCAGTTCTTC
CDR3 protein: CASSLAFVSSYNEQFF

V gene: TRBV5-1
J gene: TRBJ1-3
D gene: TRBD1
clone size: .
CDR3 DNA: TGCGCCAGCAGCACCGGGACAGGTGAATCCTCTGGAAACACCATATATTTT
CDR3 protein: CASSTGTGESSGNTIYF

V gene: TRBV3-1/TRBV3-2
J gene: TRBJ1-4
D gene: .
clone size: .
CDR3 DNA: TGTGCCAGCAGCCAAGATATCGGGACAAATAATGAAAAACTGTTTTTT
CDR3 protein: CASSQDIGTNNEKLFF

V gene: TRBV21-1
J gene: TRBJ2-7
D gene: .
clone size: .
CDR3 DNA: TGTGCCAGCAGCCAATTCAGGATAGCGGCCGCCTACGAGCAGTACTTC
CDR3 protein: CASSQFRIAAAYEQYF